The 8 T cell receptor beta chains listed next were all sequenced from one sample in a study of graft-versus-host responses after intestinal transplantation. Their antigen targets remain unknown. TCRdb's copy holds only in-frame clones and misses some; the assay was immunoSEQ multiplex PCR. The sample has tens of thousands of clones, approximately 94% seen once. This specimen was unstimulated CD4+ T cells sorted from spleen or lymph node cells, taken before transplant. The receptor set was obtained from a human donor who was the organ donor for an intestinal transplant.

The J gene is TRBJ2-5, the V gene TRBV4-1, with D hard to call. Deletions cut 1 base from V and 9 bases from J, with 6 bases between. Germline loops: CDR1 MGHRA, CDR2 YSYEKL. The CDR3 totals 11 residues. The CDR3 region is CASSQGLAQYF. The CDR3 DNA follows: TGCGCCAGCAGCCAAGGCTTGGCCCAGTACTTC.

This sequence joins TRBV27 and TRBJ1-2, with D tentatively TRBD1 (6 bases). The CDR3 is 13 amino acids. Trimming left V 8 bases short and J 3 bases short, with 13 bases between. CDR1 and CDR2 (germline): MNHEY, SMNVEV (reference sequence). In DNA, the CDR3 is TGTGCCAGCGCATACAGGGAAGACTATGGCTACACCTTC. Translating gives CASAYREDYGYTF.

V gene TRBV11-2 combines with J gene TRBJ2-7, with D hard to call. Trimming took off 3 bases at V and 5 bases at J, with 17 bases between the two ends. CDR3 length: 15 amino acids. Germline V gene lookup returns CDR1 SGHAT and CDR2 FQNNGV. This chain's CDR3 is CASSFGLQTTHEQYF. The CDR3 nucleotides are TGTGCCAGCAGCTTTGGTTTGCAAACAACCCACGAGCAGTACTTC. Looking up the rest from reference TRBV11-2 and TRBJ2-7 gives the full variable domain: EAGVAQSPRYKIIEKRQSVAFWCNPISGHATLYWYQQILGQGPKLLIQFQNNGVVDDSQLPKDRFSAERLKGVDSTLKIQPAKLEDSAVYLCASSFGLQTTHEQYFGPGTRLTVT.

V gene TRBV19 combines with J gene TRBJ2-7, with D uncertain. The length of the CDR3 is 12 residues. V lost 5 bases and J 3 bases, leaving 8 bases between the germline ends. Germline V lookup: CDR1 LNHDA, CDR2 SQIVND (reference sequence). The chain's CDR3 is CASSVNNYEQYF. The CDR3 region has the DNA TGTGCCAGTAGTGTTAACAACTACGAGCAGTACTTC.

In DNA, the CDR3 is TGTGCCAGCAGCTTGGATGCGGGGGGCACAGATACGCAGTATTTT. Translated, it gives CASSLDAGGTDTQYF. The V and J genes are TRBV5-4 and TRBJ2-3, with 7 nucleotides matching TRBD2. The length of the CDR3 is 15 residues. The germline V gene has CDR1 SGHNT and CDR2 YYREEE (reference sequence). V shed 0 bases and J 1 base; nucleotides not matched to a gene: 2.

V and J are TRBV4-2 and TRBJ2-5; a possible D gene is TRBD2 (7 bases). The CDR3 covers 18 residues. Germline values: CDR1 LGHNA, CDR2 YNFKEQ. V gave up 0 bases and J gave up 5 bases, with 22 bases separating them. The CDR3 sequence: CASSQEMKGGAFGETQYF. In DNA, the CDR3 is TGTGCCAGCAGCCAAGAGATGAAAGGGGGGGCCTTCGGGGAGACCCAGTACTTC.

V and J are TRBV5-4 and TRBJ2-2, with 14 bases aligning to TRBD2. Germline V CDR1 and CDR2: SGHNT, YYREEE (reference sequence). The CDR3 is 18 residues long. V was clipped by 4 bases and J by 5 bases; unmatched bases: 10. The DNA of the CDR3 is TGTGCCAGCAGCCCAGGGACTAGCGGGGGTTGGGGAACCGGGGAGCTGTTTTTT. It codes for CASSPGTSGGWGTGELFF.

The gene calls are TRBV23-1 and TRBJ2-7; D not resolved. TRBV23-1 is treated as an ORF (open reading frame) with a function not yet certain. The ends were cut back, 6 bases at V and 0 bases at J, with 9 bases in the middle. The CDR3 is 13 amino acids. This CDR3 is CASRETSSYEQYF. In nucleotides, the CDR3 is TGCGCCAGCAGAGAGACAAGCTCCTACGAGCAGTACTTC.